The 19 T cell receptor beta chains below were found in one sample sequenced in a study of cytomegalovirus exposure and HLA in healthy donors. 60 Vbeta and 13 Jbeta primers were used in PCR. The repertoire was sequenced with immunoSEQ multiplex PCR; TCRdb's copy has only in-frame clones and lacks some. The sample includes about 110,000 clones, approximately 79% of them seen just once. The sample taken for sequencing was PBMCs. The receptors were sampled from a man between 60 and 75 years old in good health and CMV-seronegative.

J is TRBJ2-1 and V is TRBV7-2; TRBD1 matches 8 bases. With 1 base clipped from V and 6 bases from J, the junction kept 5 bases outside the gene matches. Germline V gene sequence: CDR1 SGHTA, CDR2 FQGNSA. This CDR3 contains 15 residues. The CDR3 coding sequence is TGTGCCAGCAGCTTAGGGACAGGGATATTCAATGAGCAGTTCTTC. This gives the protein CASSLGTGIFNEQFF.

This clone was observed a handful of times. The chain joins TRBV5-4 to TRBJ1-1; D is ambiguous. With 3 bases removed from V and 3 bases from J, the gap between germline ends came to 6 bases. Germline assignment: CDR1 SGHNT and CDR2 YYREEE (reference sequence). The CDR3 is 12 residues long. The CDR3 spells CASSSQDTEAFF. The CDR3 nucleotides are TGTGCCAGCAGCTCGCAGGACACTGAAGCTTTCTTT.

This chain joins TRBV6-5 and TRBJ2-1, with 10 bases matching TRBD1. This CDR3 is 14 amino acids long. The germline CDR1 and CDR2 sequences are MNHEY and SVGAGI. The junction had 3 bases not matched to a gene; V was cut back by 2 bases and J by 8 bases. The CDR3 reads CASSYGTGAHEQFF. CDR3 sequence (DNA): TGTGCCAGCAGTTACGGGACAGGGGCCCATGAGCAGTTCTTC.

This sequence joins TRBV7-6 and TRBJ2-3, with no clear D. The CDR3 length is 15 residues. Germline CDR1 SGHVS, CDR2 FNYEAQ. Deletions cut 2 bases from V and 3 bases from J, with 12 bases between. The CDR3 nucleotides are TGTGCCAGCAGCTTACGGCCAGACACTACAGATACGCAGTATTTT. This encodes CASSLRPDTTDTQYF.

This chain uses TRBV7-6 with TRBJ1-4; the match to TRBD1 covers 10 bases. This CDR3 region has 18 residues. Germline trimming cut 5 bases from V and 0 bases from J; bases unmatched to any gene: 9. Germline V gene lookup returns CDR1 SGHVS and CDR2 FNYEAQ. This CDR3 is CASSQMPGQGTTNEKLFF. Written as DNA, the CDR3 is TGTGCCAGCAGCCAAATGCCGGGACAGGGGACAACTAATGAAAAACTGTTTTTT. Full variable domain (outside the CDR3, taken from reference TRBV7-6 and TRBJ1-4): GAGVSQSPRYKVTKRGQDVALRCDPISGHVSLYWYRQALGQGPEFLTYFNYEAQQDKSGLPNDRFSAERPEGSISTLTIQRTEQRDSAMYRCASSQMPGQGTTNEKLFFGSGTQLSVL.

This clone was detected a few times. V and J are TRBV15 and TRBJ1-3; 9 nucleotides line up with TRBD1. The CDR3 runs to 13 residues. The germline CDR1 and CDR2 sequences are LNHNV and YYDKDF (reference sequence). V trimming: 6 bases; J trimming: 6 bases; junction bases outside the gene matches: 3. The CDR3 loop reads CATSRTGENTIYF. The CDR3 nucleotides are TGTGCCACCAGTCGGACAGGGGAAAACACCATATATTTT.

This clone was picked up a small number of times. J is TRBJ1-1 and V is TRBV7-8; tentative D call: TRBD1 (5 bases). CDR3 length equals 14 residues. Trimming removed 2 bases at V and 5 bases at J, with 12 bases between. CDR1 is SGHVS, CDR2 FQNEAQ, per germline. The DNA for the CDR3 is TGTGCCAGCAGCTTATTCCAGGGAAGAACTGAAGCTTTCTTT. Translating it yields CASSLFQGRTEAFF.

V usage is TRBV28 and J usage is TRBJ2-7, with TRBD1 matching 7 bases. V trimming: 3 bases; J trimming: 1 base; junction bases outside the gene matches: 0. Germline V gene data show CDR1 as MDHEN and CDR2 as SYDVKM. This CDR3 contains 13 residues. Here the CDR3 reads CASSLGQSYEQYV. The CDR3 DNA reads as TGTGCCAGCAGTTTGGGACAGTCCTACGAGCAGTACGTC.

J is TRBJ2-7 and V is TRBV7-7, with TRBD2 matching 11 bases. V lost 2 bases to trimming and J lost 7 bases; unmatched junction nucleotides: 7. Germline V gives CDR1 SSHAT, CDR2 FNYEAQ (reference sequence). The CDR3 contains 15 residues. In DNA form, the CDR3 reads TGTGCCAGCAGCTTACGTCCTAGCGGGGGGCCAGAGCAGTACGTC. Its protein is CASSLRPSGGPEQYV.

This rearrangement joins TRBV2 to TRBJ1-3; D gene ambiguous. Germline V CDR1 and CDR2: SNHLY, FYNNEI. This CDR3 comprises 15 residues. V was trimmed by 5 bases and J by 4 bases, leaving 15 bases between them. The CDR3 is CASSFRLEAGNTIYF. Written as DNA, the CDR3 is TGTGCCAGCAGTTTTCGACTGGAGGCAGGAAACACCATATATTTT.

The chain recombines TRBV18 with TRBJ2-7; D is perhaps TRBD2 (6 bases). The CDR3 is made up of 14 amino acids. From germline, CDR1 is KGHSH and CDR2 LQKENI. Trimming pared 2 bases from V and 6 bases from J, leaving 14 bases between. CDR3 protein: CASSPGVGGVEQYF. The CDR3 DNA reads TGTGCCAGCTCACCAGGTGTCGGAGGGGTCGAGCAGTACTTC.

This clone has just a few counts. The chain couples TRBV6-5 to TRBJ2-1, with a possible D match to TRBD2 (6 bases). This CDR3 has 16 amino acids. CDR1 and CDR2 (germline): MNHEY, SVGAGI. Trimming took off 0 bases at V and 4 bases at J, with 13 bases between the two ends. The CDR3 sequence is CASSYSRGSGYNEQFF. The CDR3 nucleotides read TGTGCCAGCAGTTACTCGCGGGGATCCGGATACAATGAGCAGTTCTTC.

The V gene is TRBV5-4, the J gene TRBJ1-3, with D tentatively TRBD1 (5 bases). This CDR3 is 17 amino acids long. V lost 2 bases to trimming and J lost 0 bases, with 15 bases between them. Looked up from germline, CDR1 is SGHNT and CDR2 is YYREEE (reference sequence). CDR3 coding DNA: TGTGCCAGCAGCTTCAGACAGACACCCTACTCTGGAAACACCATATATTTT. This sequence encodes CASSFRQTPYSGNTIYF.

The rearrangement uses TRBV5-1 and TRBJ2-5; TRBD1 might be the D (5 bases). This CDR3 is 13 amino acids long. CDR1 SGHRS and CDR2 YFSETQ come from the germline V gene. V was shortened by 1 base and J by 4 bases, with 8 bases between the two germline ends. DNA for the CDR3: TGCGCCAGCAGCTTGACAGGTATAGAGACCCAGTACTTC. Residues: CASSLTGIETQYF. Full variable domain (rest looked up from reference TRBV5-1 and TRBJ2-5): KAGVTQTPRYLIKTRGQQVTLSCSPISGHRSVSWYQQTPGQGLQFLFEYFSETQRNKGNFPGRFSGRQFSNSRSEMNVSTLELGDSALYLCASSLTGIETQYFGPGTRLLVL.

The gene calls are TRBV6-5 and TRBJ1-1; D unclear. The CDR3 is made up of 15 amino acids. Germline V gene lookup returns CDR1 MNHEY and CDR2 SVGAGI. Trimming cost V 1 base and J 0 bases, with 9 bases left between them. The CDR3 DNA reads TGTGCCAGCAGTTACTTTCGGTCTCTGAACACTGAAGCTTTCTTT. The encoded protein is CASSYFRSLNTEAFF.

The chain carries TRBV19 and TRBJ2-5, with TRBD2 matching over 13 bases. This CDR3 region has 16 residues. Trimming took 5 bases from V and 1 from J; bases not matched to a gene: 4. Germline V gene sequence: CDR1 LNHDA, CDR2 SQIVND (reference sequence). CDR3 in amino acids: CASSPGLAGFQETQYF. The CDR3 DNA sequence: TGTGCCAGTAGTCCGGGACTAGCGGGGTTCCAAGAGACCCAGTACTTC.

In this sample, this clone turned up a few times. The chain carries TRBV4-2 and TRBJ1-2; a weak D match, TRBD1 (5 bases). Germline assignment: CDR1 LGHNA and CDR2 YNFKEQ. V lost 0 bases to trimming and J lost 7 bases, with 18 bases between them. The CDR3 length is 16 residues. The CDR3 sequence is CASSQDLEGQAFGYTF. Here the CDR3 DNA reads TGTGCCAGCAGCCAAGATCTGGAGGGGCAAGCTTTTGGCTACACCTTC.

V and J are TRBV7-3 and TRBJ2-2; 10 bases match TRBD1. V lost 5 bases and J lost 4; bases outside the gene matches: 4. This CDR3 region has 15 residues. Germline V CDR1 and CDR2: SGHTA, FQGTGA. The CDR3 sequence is CASSPRTGGTGELFF. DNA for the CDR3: TGTGCCAGCAGCCCTAGGACAGGGGGCACCGGGGAGCTGTTTTTT.

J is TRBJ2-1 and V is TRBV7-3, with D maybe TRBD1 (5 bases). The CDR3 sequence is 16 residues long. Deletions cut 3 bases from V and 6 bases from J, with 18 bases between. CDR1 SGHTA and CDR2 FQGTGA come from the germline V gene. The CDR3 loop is CASSLEPRDSLNEQFF. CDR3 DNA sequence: TGTGCCAGCAGCTTGGAGCCCCGAGACAGCCTCAATGAGCAGTTCTTC.